The clone carrying this TCR beta chain was counted at least ten times. The antigen remains unidentified. Molecular barcoding with unique molecular identifiers was used for the TCRbeta library. A single record per CDR3 protein comes from TCRdb applying MiXCR to the PCR reads. The sample has fewer than 350,000 distinct CDR3 sequences; roughly 10% are singletons. The CDR3 runs 15 residues. V lost 3 bases and J lost 9; bases outside the gene matches: 9. Per germline, CDR1 DFQATT and CDR2 SNEGSKA (reference sequence). The data originate from a study of T-cell reconstitution after alpha-beta-depleted transplantation in children. Study-wide points: Surviving recipient T cells and intrathymic progenitors accounted for some patients' high TCRbeta diversity at day 60.

The sequence was obtained from a male patient under 10 years old who had a stem cell transplant for chronic granulomatous disease, so the T cells may come from the graft donor. The sample in question was peripheral blood, obtained 180 days after TCRalphabeta/CD19-depleted stem cell transplant. The rearrangement joins TRBV20-1 to TRBJ2-4, with TRBD2 matching 12 bases. The CDR3 sequence: CSARSLAGGPGIQYF. The CDR3 DNA is TGCAGTGCTAGGAGCCTAGCGGGGGGGCCGGGCATTCAGTACTTC.